This TCR beta chain originates from a study of T cell clones after liver transplantation. At the level of the study: Subjects received no induction therapy and standard immunosuppression until randomization at 12-24 months post-transplant. Samples came pre-transplant, pre-randomization before withdrawal, and post-randomization after withdrawal ended. Points from the study as a whole: These preliminary findings come from unstandardized post-transplant sampling times.

Germline V gene lookup returns CDR1 SGHAT and CDR2 FQNNGV. V was clipped by 1 base and J by 3 bases; unmatched bases: 7. The CDR3 loop spans 18 amino acids. Profiling relied on immunoSEQ multiplex PCR, and the TCRdb table lists in-frame clones only, not all of them. The profile shows approximately 72,000 clones, more than 90% of them singletons. Notes on this clone: As yet, its antigen is unknown.

The clonotype comes from a human donor who received a liver transplant. The chain has TRBV11-2 and TRBJ2-2; TRBD2 matches at 11 bases. Material: CD4+ T cells from blood, obtained before liver transplant. This CDR3 reads CASSLGTSGSFHTGELFF. CDR3 bases: TGTGCCAGCAGCTTAGGAACTAGCGGGAGCTTCCACACCGGGGAGCTGTTTTTT.